The sample holds many counts of the clone carrying this TCR beta chain. CDR1 is SNHLY, CDR2 FYNNEI, per germline. The CDR3 length is 13 residues. Trimming took 7 bases from V and 5 from J, leaving 14 bases between them. The source of the sample is a study of T cells after yellow fever vaccination. Study context: Researchers used SMART-Seq v4 Ultra Low Input to prepare fractions that had low cell numbers. Findings and limits, study-wide: Memory subsets that were sorted on day 0 lacked detectable signal for almost all vaccine-responding clonotypes. Detected again after the booster were most primary-vaccination clones, at nearly 97% CD4 and about 90% CD8.

The authors made TCR cDNA by 5'RACE template switching, adding a universal primer site and UMIs. TCRdb analysed the 5' RACE reads with MiXCR anew, one entry per CDR3 protein. The data contain over 35,000 distinct CDR3 sequences, more than 6% of them singletons. This material consisted of PBMCs, either bulk or a sorted T-cell subset (CD4+, CD8+, memory, or dextramer-sorted; not recorded which), taken 45 days after the yellow fever booster vaccination. The gene calls are TRBV2 and TRBJ1-2; the D gene is possibly TRBD1 (5 bases). This TCR derives from a man younger than 40 who received the YFV17D yellow fever vaccine. For the CDR3, the DNA is TGTGCCAGCATGGGGCGAGGGGAATATGGCTACACCTTC. This codes for CASMGRGEYGYTF.